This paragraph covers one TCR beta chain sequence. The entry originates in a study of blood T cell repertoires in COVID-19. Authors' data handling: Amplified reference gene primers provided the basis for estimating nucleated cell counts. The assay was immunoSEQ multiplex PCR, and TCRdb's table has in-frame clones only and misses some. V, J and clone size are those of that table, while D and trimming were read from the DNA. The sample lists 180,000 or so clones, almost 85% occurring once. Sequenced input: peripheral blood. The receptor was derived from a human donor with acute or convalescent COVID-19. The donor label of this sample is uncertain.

CDR3 loop: CAIRAEQETQYF. DNA of the CDR3: TGTGCCATCAGAGCGGAACAAGAGACCCAGTACTTC. The chain uses TRBV10-3 and TRBJ2-5, with D perhaps matching TRBD2 (5 bases). Deletions cut 6 bases from V and 2 bases from J, with 7 bases between. The germline CDR1 and CDR2 sequences are ENHRY and SYGVKD. This CDR3 has 12 residues.